The rows below give T cell receptor beta chains drawn from one sample of a study of beta chain features in type 1 diabetes. Some clones are missing from TCRdb's copy, which holds only in-frame ones; the method was immunoSEQ multiplex PCR. There are hundreds of thousands of clones in the sample; around 15% occur only once, and less than 0.04% lies in the top ten. The sequenced sample consisted of naive CD4+ T cells from blood. These receptors came from a man between 18 and 29 years old with type 1 diabetes. The CDR3 runs from the conserved cysteine through the conserved F or W. Fields, in order: V gene, CDR3 length, D gene, J gene, clone size, CDR3 protein, CDR3 DNA. A D gene is named only where the DNA matches it firmly. Clone sizes are given selectively: once, few, many, or a class where the clone is expanded.

TRBV29-1	12	NA	TRBJ1-4	NA	CSVGYQGEKLFF	TGCAGCGTTGGGTACCAGGGGGAAAAACTGTTTTTT
TRBV4-3	17	TRBD1	TRBJ1-4	few	CASSQPYRGQSREKLFF	TGCGCCAGCAGCCAACCGTACAGGGGGCAGAGTAGGGAAAAACTGTTTTTT
TRBV30	14	TRBD1	TRBJ1-2	few	CAWSAGQGLYGYTF	TGTGCCTGGAGTGCCGGACAGGGCCTCTATGGCTACACCTTC
TRBV29-1	14	NA	TRBJ2-5	few	CSAGDRDSSREQYF	TGCAGCGCTGGGGACCGGGACAGCAGTCGGGAGCAGTACTTC
TRBV25-1	13	TRBD1	TRBJ1-2	NA	CASSQGADYGYTF	TGTGCCAGCAGTCAGGGGGCAGACTATGGCTACACCTTC
TRBV6-4	15	TRBD1	TRBJ1-6	few	CASSDSGTGRSPLHF	TGTGCCAGCAGTGATTCCGGGACAGGGAGGTCACCCCTCCACTTT
TRBV4-2	18	TRBD2	TRBJ2-5	NA	CASSQAGRASGNQETQYF	TGTGCCAGCAGCCAAGCAGGGAGGGCTAGCGGGAACCAAGAGACCCAGTACTTC
TRBV18	18	NA	TRBJ2-1	NA	CASSPFGGAGTAYNEQFF	TGTGCCAGCTCACCATTTGGGGGGGCCGGGACGGCGTACAATGAGCAGTTCTTC
TRBV23-1	14	NA	TRBJ2-3	many	CASSRCGTGDTQYF	TGCGCCAGCAGTCGGTGCGGGACTGGAGATACGCAGTATTTT
TRBV27	16	NA	TRBJ2-6	NA	CASSLSGVSGANVLTF	TGTGCCAGCAGTTTATCCGGAGTTTCTGGGGCCAACGTCCTGACTTTC
TRBV12-5	11	NA	TRBJ1-1	NA	CASGLGEVAFF	TGTGCTAGTGGTTTGGGGGAAGTGGCTTTCTTT